The entry below gives a single T cell receptor (beta chain) sequence along with its context. This entry comes from a study of technical replicates of blood from several donors. Clones were sequenced by immunoSEQ multiplex PCR, and TCRdb holds only the in-frame ones, with some missing. In the table there are 60,000 or so clones, 85% to 90% of which are singletons. This receptor was identified in a human donor in good health. Some clones in this sample may be carry-over from other donors' samples. Specimen: PBMCs.

CDR3 amino acids: CASRKIDTSTGELFF. Here the CDR3 DNA reads TGCGCCAGCAGAAAGATCGACACCAGCACCGGGGAGCTGTTTTTT. The rearrangement joins TRBV5-1 to TRBJ2-2; no clear D gene. CDR1 is SGHRS and CDR2 is YFSETQ in the germline V gene. CDR3 length: 15 residues. The V gene lost 5 bases and the J gene lost 4 bases, with 15 bases spanning the gap.